These T cell receptor beta chains were read from a single sample in a study of OX40 agonist ivuxolimab in advanced cancers. Here immunoSEQ multiplex PCR was the method, and the copy in TCRdb shows in-frame clones only, minus some. The data hold 65,000 to 95,000 clones, with over 70% observed a single time. Here the sequenced sample was CD4+ or CD8+ T cells sorted from blood, taken in a trial of the OX40 agonist ivuxolimab. These TCRs come from an adult with an advanced solid tumor such as melanoma, head and neck, liver or kidney cancer. Each CDR3 is given with its conserved first and last residue. Fields, in order: J gene, V gene, clone size, D gene, CDR3 protein, CDR3 DNA. The D gene is left open where the match is weak. Clone sizes are given selectively: once, few, many, or a class where the clone is expanded.

J gene: TRBJ2-5
V gene: TRBV27
clone size: once
D gene: NA
CDR3 protein: CASSALGGETQETQYF
CDR3 DNA: TGTGCCAGCAGTGCCTTAGGCGGGGAAACCCAAGAGACCCAGTACTTC

J gene: TRBJ1-3
V gene: TRBV28
clone size: NA
D gene: TRBD1
CDR3 protein: CASSLRDSYLSGNTIYF
CDR3 DNA: TGTGCCAGCAGCCTCCGGGACAGTTATCTCTCTGGAAACACCATATATTTT

J gene: TRBJ1-1
V gene: TRBV28
clone size: NA
D gene: NA
CDR3 protein: CASITREGRGHTEAFF
CDR3 DNA: TGTGCCAGCATTACCCGAGAGGGCAGGGGCCACACTGAAGCTTTCTTT

J gene: TRBJ1-6
V gene: TRBV27
clone size: NA
D gene: NA
CDR3 protein: CAGIRGGVNSPLHF
CDR3 DNA: TGTGCCGGGATTCGGGGAGGGGTGAATTCACCCCTCCACTTT

J gene: TRBJ1-6
V gene: TRBV11-2
clone size: NA
D gene: NA
CDR3 protein: CASGAGFGNSPLHF
CDR3 DNA: TGTGCCAGCGGCGCAGGGTTCGGGAATTCACCCCTCCACTTT

J gene: TRBJ2-2
V gene: TRBV11-2
clone size: NA
D gene: NA
CDR3 protein: CASSPRAAANTGELFF
CDR3 DNA: TGTGCCAGCAGCCCCAGGGCAGCGGCGAACACCGGGGAGCTGTTTTTT

J gene: TRBJ1-1
V gene: TRBV2
clone size: NA
D gene: TRBD1
CDR3 protein: CASSLDRDAFF
CDR3 DNA: TGTGCCAGCAGTTTGGACAGGGACGCTTTCTTT

J gene: TRBJ2-5
V gene: TRBV2
clone size: few
D gene: TRBD2
CDR3 protein: CASSEASLAGRETQYF
CDR3 DNA: TGTGCCAGCAGTGAAGCGTCACTAGCGGGGAGGGAGACCCAGTACTTC

J gene: TRBJ2-2
V gene: TRBV4-2
clone size: NA
D gene: NA
CDR3 protein: CASSSRDGRTGELFF
CDR3 DNA: TGTGCCAGCAGCTCCCGGGACGGTCGTACCGGGGAGCTGTTTTTT

J gene: TRBJ2-4
V gene: TRBV5-6
clone size: NA
D gene: TRBD1
CDR3 protein: CASSSPGQGFKNIQYF
CDR3 DNA: TGTGCCAGCAGCTCACCGGGACAGGGCTTCAAAAACATTCAGTACTTC

J gene: TRBJ1-2
V gene: TRBV7-9
clone size: NA
D gene: NA
CDR3 protein: CASSLSGGYTF
CDR3 DNA: TGTGCCAGCAGCTTATCGGGGGGCTACACCTTC

J gene: TRBJ2-5
V gene: TRBV4-1
clone size: NA
D gene: TRBD2
CDR3 protein: CASSQGGLAGEGAETQYF
CDR3 DNA: TGCGCCAGCAGCCAAGGGGGACTAGCGGGAGAGGGAGCGGAGACCCAGTACTTC

J gene: TRBJ1-1
V gene: TRBV15
clone size: once
D gene: TRBD1
CDR3 protein: CATSRDRTGMNTEAFF
CDR3 DNA: TGTGCCACCAGCAGAGATAGGACAGGGATGAACACTGAAGCTTTCTTT

J gene: TRBJ1-1
V gene: TRBV9
clone size: few
D gene: TRBD1
CDR3 protein: CASSVVGQGNTEAFF
CDR3 DNA: TGTGCCAGCAGCGTGGTAGGACAGGGCAACACTGAAGCTTTCTTT